The 17 T cell receptor beta chains given below trace back to one sample, sequenced in a study of shared clonotypes between healthy human individuals. Sequenced by immunoSEQ multiplex PCR; TCRdb stores in-frame clones only, minus some. The data hold 800,000 to 1,200,000 clones, with 70% to 80% observed a single time. Sequences were obtained from memory CD4+ T cells from PBMCs. Subset reported: CD45RA-negative fraction. These receptor sequences come from a man aged 18 to 29 in good health. Some clones in this sample may be carry-over from other donors' samples.

Points on this clone: One junction end disagrees with the germline gene, perhaps due to a read error. The rearrangement uses TRBV6-4 and TRBJ2-7; 9 positions match TRBD1. This CDR3 spans 15 amino acids. Germline V CDR1 and CDR2: MRHNA, SNTAGT. CDR3 DNA: TGTGCCAGCAGTTACTCCCGGGACAGGGTCTACGAGCAGTACTTC. This sequence encodes CASSYSRDRVYEQYF.

The chain employs TRBV7-2 and TRBJ1-1; no firm D call. Trimming stripped 1 base from V and 2 bases from J, with 8 bases between. This CDR3 is built from 14 residues. Germline CDR1 reads SGHTA; CDR2 reads FQGNSA. CDR3 loop: CASSLGGSNTEAFF. Written as DNA, the CDR3 is TGTGCCAGCAGCTTAGGAGGCAGTAACACTGAAGCTTTCTTT.

The chain joins TRBV12-5 to TRBJ2-3; TRBD2 matches 11 bases. V lost 0 bases and J lost 4; bases outside the gene matches: 3. The CDR3 is made up of 16 amino acids. The germline CDR1 and CDR2 sequences are LGHNT and FRNRAP. The CDR3 sequence: CASGLVLGLAADTQYF. The DNA for the CDR3 is TGTGCTAGTGGTTTGGTACTGGGACTAGCGGCAGATACGCAGTATTTT.

The rearrangement joins TRBV10-3 to TRBJ2-7; 12 bases line up with TRBD2. Trimming cost V 0 bases and J 6 bases; bases outside gene matches: 12. Germline V lookup: CDR1 ENHRY, CDR2 SYGVKD. The CDR3 runs to 18 residues. CDR3 sequence reads: CAISESVLAGGSVGEQYF. In DNA, the CDR3 is TGTGCCATCAGTGAGTCTGTACTAGCGGGGGGTTCGGTGGGCGAGCAGTACTTC.

This clone was counted between two and nine times. V is TRBV10-3 and J is TRBJ2-1; D remains unclear. This CDR3 is built from 12 residues. V lost 3 bases, J lost 6 bases, and 6 bases lay in between. Germline V lookup: CDR1 ENHRY, CDR2 SYGVKD. The CDR3 nucleotides read TGTGCCATCAGTGAAGAGCGCAATGAGCAGTTCTTC. This sequence encodes CAISEERNEQFF.

J is TRBJ1-3 and V is TRBV9; 9 nucleotides agree with TRBD1. From germline, CDR1 is SGDLS and CDR2 YYNGEE. J was trimmed by 0 bases and V by 9 bases; bases with no gene match: 4. The CDR3 consists of 14 residues. The CDR3 coding sequence is TGTGCCACGGGACAGGGTATCTCTGGAAACACCATATATTTT. Amino acid sequence: CATGQGISGNTIYF. The whole variable domain, remainder taken from reference TRBV9 and TRBJ1-3, is DSGVTQTPKHLITATGQRVTLRCSPRSGDLSVYWYQQSLDQGLQFLIQYYNGEERAKGNILERFSAQQFPDLHSELNLSSLELGDSALYFCATGQGISGNTIYFGEGSWLTVV.

The rearrangement uses TRBV10-3 and TRBJ2-7; TRBD2 agrees at 12 bases. Germline CDR1 reads ENHRY; CDR2 reads SYGVKD. V trimming: 1 base; J trimming: 2 bases; junction bases outside the gene matches: 6. CDR3 length: 17 amino acids. CDR3 loop: CAISEYGSSGRAYEQYF. The CDR3, as DNA: TGTGCCATCAGTGAGTATGGGTCTAGCGGGAGGGCCTACGAGCAGTACTTC.

Only a few counts were recorded for this clone. This sample also contains other DNA sequences that code for the same CDR3. V is TRBV5-1 and J is TRBJ2-5; the D is unclear. The CDR3 is made up of 14 amino acids. The V end lost 0 bases, the J end lost 1 base, and 7 bases lay between the germline ends. In germline, CDR1 is SGHRS, CDR2 YFSETQ. CDR3 region: CASSLAHSQETQYF. The CDR3 nucleotides are TGCGCCAGCAGCTTGGCTCACAGCCAAGAGACCCAGTACTTC. Based on the CDR3 plus reference TRBV5-1 and TRBJ2-5, the full variable domain is KAGVTQTPRYLIKTRGQQVTLSCSPISGHRSVSWYQQTPGQGLQFLFEYFSETQRNKGNFPGRFSGRQFSNSRSEMNVSTLELGDSALYLCASSLAHSQETQYFGPGTRLLVL.

V and J are TRBV7-9 and TRBJ1-1; D is ambiguous. CDR1 and CDR2 (germline): SEHNR, FQNEAQ (reference sequence). This CDR3 region has 13 residues. Between the trimmed V and J ends, which lost 2 bases and 4 bases, there was a span of 8 bases. CDR3 bases: TGTGCCAGCAGCTTACGGGAAGGCACTGAAGCTTTCTTT. Translating gives CASSLREGTEAFF.

In DNA, the CDR3 is TGTGCCAGCAGCTTAGTGACAGGGAAGAACACTGAAGCTTTCTTT. Residues: CASSLVTGKNTEAFF. The chain recombines TRBV7-2 with TRBJ1-1, with 7 bases matching TRBD1. The CDR3 is 15 amino acids. Germline CDR1 SGHTA, CDR2 FQGNSA. Trimming removed 1 base from V and 1 base from J; junction bases left unmatched: 3.

This clone was detected only a few times. V gene TRBV6-6 combines with J gene TRBJ2-7, with 8 bases that match TRBD2. V dropped 8 bases and J dropped 0; count of bases not matched to a gene: 12. The CDR3 length is 16 residues. From germline, CDR1 is MNHNY and CDR2 SVGAGI (reference sequence). The CDR3 here is CASGTGGWGSSYEQYF. CDR3 in DNA: TGTGCCAGCGGGACGGGAGGGTGGGGGAGCTCCTACGAGCAGTACTTC.

The chain is built from TRBV7-3 and TRBJ2-3; D remains ambiguous. CDR3 length: 14 amino acids. The V end was cut by 3 bases, the J end by 2 bases, with 9 bases between. Germline CDR1 SGHTA, CDR2 FQGTGA. CDR3 in amino acids: CASSFWGSTDTQYF. CDR3 bases: TGTGCCAGCAGCTTCTGGGGTTCCACAGATACGCAGTATTTT.

The J gene is TRBJ2-5, the V gene TRBV5-1, with D perhaps TRBD2 (5 bases). Germline V gene data show CDR1 as SGHRS and CDR2 as YFSETQ. V gave up 1 base and J gave up 5 bases, with 9 bases separating them. The CDR3 extends over 13 amino acids. Here the CDR3 reads CASSLPGSETQYF. Here the CDR3 DNA reads TGCGCCAGCAGCTTGCCGGGATCCGAGACCCAGTACTTC.

The chain joins TRBV5-4 to TRBJ2-1; perhaps TRBD2 as D (5 bases). The CDR3 runs to 19 residues. Germline V gene sequence: CDR1 SGHNT, CDR2 YYREEE (reference sequence). Trimming shortened V by 0 bases and J by 0 bases, and 19 bases separated the two germline ends. The CDR3 DNA reads TGTGCCAGCAGCTTGGCTTCGGCCCTAGCTCTGAGCTCCTACAATGAGCAGTTCTTC. Its translation: CASSLASALALSSYNEQFF.

The rearrangement uses TRBV2 and TRBJ2-1, with 8 nucleotides matching TRBD1. Germline V gene sequence: CDR1 SNHLY, CDR2 FYNNEI. This CDR3 spans 13 amino acids. Trimming cost V 4 bases and J 9 bases; bases outside gene matches: 5. CDR3 sequence (DNA): TGTGCCAGCAGTGTACAGGGGGGCGCTGAGCAGTTCTTC. Amino acid sequence: CASSVQGGAEQFF. Filled out from reference TRBV2 and TRBJ2-1, the complete variable domain reads EPEVTQTPSHQVTQMGQEVILRCVPISNHLYFYWYRQILGQKVEFLVSFYNNEISEKSEIFDDQFSVERPDGSNFTLKIRSTKLEDSAMYFCASSVQGGAEQFFGPGTRLTVL.

The chain joins TRBV27 to TRBJ2-7; 10 bases map to TRBD1. There are 14 residues in the CDR3. Germline CDR1 MNHEY, CDR2 SMNVEV (reference sequence). The ends lost 6 bases at V and 4 bases at J; junction bases unmatched: 6. CDR3 protein: CASRKTGGFYEQYF. In DNA, the CDR3 is TGTGCCAGCAGGAAGACAGGGGGCTTTTACGAGCAGTACTTC.

The rearrangement joins TRBV6-5 to TRBJ1-4; possible D gene TRBD1, 5 bases. Germline V CDR1 and CDR2: MNHEY, SVGAGI. V shed 0 bases and J shed 8 bases, with 13 bases lying between them. CDR3 length equals 15 residues. CDR3 residues: CASSYSGGGREKLFF. CDR3 nucleotide sequence: TGTGCCAGCAGTTACTCCGGGGGTGGCCGGGAAAAACTGTTTTTT.